This T cell receptor (beta chain) is drawn from a study of T-cell memory formation after mild COVID-19. General observations from the study: Several responding clones turned up in pre-infection memory, indicating that cross-reactive memory may have taken part.

Only a few counts were recorded for this clonotype. Its cognate antigen is unknown. The CDR3 has 16 amino acids. The V gene end was trimmed by 1 base and the J gene end by 4 bases; junction bases not matched to a gene: 6. Per the germline V gene, CDR1 is SGHTA and CDR2 is FQGNSA. TCRdb recomputed calls from the 5' RACE reads with MiXCR, one row per CDR3 protein. Of around 180,000 distinct CDR3 sequences in the sample, 18% were seen once. The source is a man in his late teens or twenties who had mild COVID-19 (a few samples of this study predate the infection). Cell type and time point are not known. Sequenced sample: PBMCs or a T cell subset sorted from them (not recorded which). The chain uses TRBV7-2 and TRBJ2-3; 9 bases match TRBD1. The CDR3 spells CASSLVPGQGPDTQYF. The CDR3 DNA reads as TGTGCCAGCAGCTTAGTCCCGGGACAGGGCCCAGATACGCAGTATTTT.